These T cell receptor beta chains were read from a single sample in a study of cytomegalovirus exposure and HLA in healthy donors. Sequenced by immunoSEQ multiplex PCR; TCRdb stores in-frame clones only, minus some. The data contain some 140,000 clones, roughly three quarters of them singletons. The sequenced sample consisted of PBMCs. These receptors were taken from a woman aged 60-75 years in good health and CMV-seronegative. CDR3s include the opening cysteine and the closing phenylalanine or tryptophan. A D gene is named only where the DNA matches it firmly. Not every row has a clone size; where given, it reads once, few, many or a size class.

d_call,clone_size,v_call,j_call,cdr3_nt,cdr3_aa
-,-,TRBV27,TRBJ2-7,TGTGCCAGCAGTTCAGGTTACGAGCAGTACTTC,CASSSGYEQYF
-,-,TRBV11-2,TRBJ2-4,TGTGCCAGCAGTTCCAGAATAGCCAAAAACATTCAGTACTTC,CASSSRIAKNIQYF
-,-,TRBV5-4,TRBJ2-3,TGTGCCAGCAGCTTGCAGACAGTATACACAGATACGCAGTATTTT,CASSLQTVYTDTQYF
TRBD2,-,TRBV7-3,TRBJ2-7,TGTGCCAGCAGCCCCTGGCGGGGGAGCGAGCAGTACTTC,CASSPWRGSEQYF
-,-,TRBV11-2,TRBJ2-2,TGTGCCAGCAGCTTAGTTCCTTCCGGGGAGCTGTTTTTT,CASSLVPSGELFF
TRBD1,-,TRBV27,TRBJ1-5,TGTGCCAGCAGTTTAAAAGGGACAGGTAATCAGCCCCAGCATTTT,CASSLKGTGNQPQHF
TRBD1,-,TRBV9,TRBJ1-1,TGTGCCAGCAGCCCCCGATCCGGCGAGGGGGCCACTGAAGCTTTCTTT,CASSPRSGEGATEAFF
TRBD1,-,TRBV18,TRBJ2-3,TGTGCCAGCTCAGCAGGACAGGGCAGCACAGATACGCAGTATTTT,CASSAGQGSTDTQYF
-,-,TRBV5-8,TRBJ2-1,TGTGCCAGCATCGGGAGAATCTCTTACAATGAGCAGTTCTTC,CASIGRISYNEQFF
-,-,TRBV30,TRBJ1-1,TGTGCCTGCCAAGGGGCCAGGGTAAACATGAACACTGAAGCTTTCTTT,CACQGARVNMNTEAFF
-,-,TRBV6-5,TRBJ1-1,TGTGCCAGCAGGAACACGGCAGGGTCTGAAGCTTTCTTT,CASRNTAGSEAFF
-,-,TRBV27,TRBJ1-2,TGTGCCAGCAGTTTATCGAGACAGAACTATGGCTACACCTTC,CASSLSRQNYGYTF
-,-,TRBV15,TRBJ1-2,TGTGCCACCAGCAAGGGGAAAGGTACCGGCTACACCTTC,CATSKGKGTGYTF
TRBD2,-,TRBV14,TRBJ2-3,TGTGCCAGCAGCCGTAGCGGGGCCGCCACAGATACGCAGTATTTT,CASSRSGAATDTQYF
TRBD1,-,TRBV18,TRBJ1-5,TGTGCCAGCTCACCAGGCCCAGGGGGCGGCAATCAGCCCCAGCATTTT,CASSPGPGGGNQPQHF
-,-,TRBV7-8,TRBJ1-1,TGTGCCAGCAGCTTCGGGTCGTCCCCCCGTGAAGCTTTCTTT,CASSFGSSPREAFF
-,-,TRBV27,TRBJ2-1,TGTGCCAGCAGTTACTTCGACGGAGGGAATGAGCAGTTCTTC,CASSYFDGGNEQFF
-,-,TRBV5-8,TRBJ1-6,TGTGCCAGCAGCTTGAAGGGAGGGGTTAATTCACCCCTCCACTTT,CASSLKGGVNSPLHF
TRBD2,-,TRBV27,TRBJ2-5,TGTGCCAGCGGGGCCGGGGGGGCCCAAGAGACCCAGTACTTC,CASGAGGAQETQYF
-,-,TRBV5-1,TRBJ2-1,TGCGCCAGCAGCTTAAATCAACAGGCCGAGCAGTTCTTC,CASSLNQQAEQFF
TRBD2,-,TRBV7-6,TRBJ2-7,TGTGCCAGCAGCTTAGCTACTAGCGGGACCTACGAGCAGTACTTC,CASSLATSGTYEQYF
TRBD2,-,TRBV18,TRBJ2-7,TGTGCCAGCTCACCGATAGTAGCGGGACTCTACGAGCAGTACTTC,CASSPIVAGLYEQYF
-,-,TRBV18,TRBJ1-1,TGTGCCAGCTCCCCAATAGTTGAGGGAGCTAACACTGAAGCTTTCTTT,CASSPIVEGANTEAFF
TRBD1,-,TRBV19,TRBJ2-1,TGTGCCAGTAGTGAACAGGGGGGCTTGGATGAGCAGTTCTTC,CASSEQGGLDEQFF
TRBD1,-,TRBV28,TRBJ1-5,TGTGCCAGCAGTCCCCTCGGACAGGGGGATCAGCCCCAGCATTTT,CASSPLGQGDQPQHF
TRBD1,few,TRBV6-1,TRBJ2-5,TGTGCCAGCAGAGAGACAGGGGGCGGGGAGACCCAGTACTTC,CASRETGGGETQYF
-,once,TRBV14,TRBJ2-5,TGTGCCAGCAGCCAAGCTCGGCTTCCTTGGGGGGAGCGGAAAAGGGCGGAGACCCAGTACTTC,CASSQARLPWGERKRAETQYF
TRBD1,-,TRBV6-5,TRBJ1-2,TGTGCCAGCAGTTACGGAGGACAGGCCCCTCGTGGCTACACCTTC,CASSYGGQAPRGYTF
-,-,TRBV2,TRBJ2-5,TGTGCCAGCAGTGAAGAGGGAAGGGGTTTTGAGACCCAGTACTTC,CASSEEGRGFETQYF
-,-,TRBV7-9,TRBJ1-1,TGTGCCAGCAGCTTAGGGGGACAGAACACTGAAGCTTTCTTT,CASSLGGQNTEAFF
-,-,TRBV6-1,TRBJ2-7,TGTGCCATCACCGACTTGTTCTACGAGCAGTACTTC,CAITDLFYEQYF
-,-,TRBV4-2,TRBJ2-5,TGTGCCAGCAGCCAAGACTGGTCTAGCCAGGAGACCCAGTACTTC,CASSQDWSSQETQYF
-,-,TRBV18,TRBJ1-4,TGTGCCAGCTCACCAGGAGCGGGGAGTGGGGCAACTAATGAAAAACTGTTTTTT,CASSPGAGSGATNEKLFF
TRBD1,-,TRBV28,TRBJ1-2,TGTGCCAGCCAAGAGGGACAGGCCGGGCGTAGTGGCTACACCTTC,CASQEGQAGRSGYTF
TRBD1,few,TRBV7-3,TRBJ2-2,TGTGCCAGCAGCTTAACCCCCGTAGGACAGGGCAGCACCGGGGAGCTGTTTTTT,CASSLTPVGQGSTGELFF
-,once,TRBV7-9,TRBJ1-6,TGTGCCAGCAGCTCGGAGTCACCCCTCCACTTT,CASSSESPLHF
-,-,TRBV6-1,TRBJ2-7,TGTGCCAGCAGTCTCGCCGGGATTTCCTACGAGCAGTACTTC,CASSLAGISYEQYF
-,-,TRBV9,TRBJ2-2,TGTGCCAGCAGCGTAGATCCTGCTGAGGGCGATGGCACCGGGGAGCTGTTTTTT,CASSVDPAEGDGTGELFF
TRBD1,-,TRBV27,TRBJ1-2,TGTGCCAGCAGTTTTAACAGGGGTGCCTATGGCTACACCTTC,CASSFNRGAYGYTF
TRBD2,-,TRBV7-9,TRBJ2-7,TGTGCCAGCAGCTCCCTAGCGGGGCCCCCTAAGGAGCAGTACTTC,CASSSLAGPPKEQYF
-,-,TRBV5-1,TRBJ1-2,TGCGCCAGCAGGTTGGCCGGCGACAGAGAGGGCTACACCTTC,CASRLAGDREGYTF
TRBD1,-,TRBV7-6,TRBJ1-5,TGTGCCAGCAGCTTAGGACAGGGCACCAATCAGCCCCAGCATTTT,CASSLGQGTNQPQHF
-,-,TRBV29-1,TRBJ1-2,TGCAGCGTTGAGGGAGTGGGTGGCTACACCTTC,CSVEGVGGYTF
TRBD1,-,TRBV7-2,TRBJ1-1,TGTGCCAGCAGCCTGGACAGGGGGCGCCTGAACACTGAAGCTTTCTTT,CASSLDRGRLNTEAFF
-,-,TRBV28,TRBJ1-2,TGTGCCACTCGGCAGGGTCATGGCTACACCTTC,CATRQGHGYTF